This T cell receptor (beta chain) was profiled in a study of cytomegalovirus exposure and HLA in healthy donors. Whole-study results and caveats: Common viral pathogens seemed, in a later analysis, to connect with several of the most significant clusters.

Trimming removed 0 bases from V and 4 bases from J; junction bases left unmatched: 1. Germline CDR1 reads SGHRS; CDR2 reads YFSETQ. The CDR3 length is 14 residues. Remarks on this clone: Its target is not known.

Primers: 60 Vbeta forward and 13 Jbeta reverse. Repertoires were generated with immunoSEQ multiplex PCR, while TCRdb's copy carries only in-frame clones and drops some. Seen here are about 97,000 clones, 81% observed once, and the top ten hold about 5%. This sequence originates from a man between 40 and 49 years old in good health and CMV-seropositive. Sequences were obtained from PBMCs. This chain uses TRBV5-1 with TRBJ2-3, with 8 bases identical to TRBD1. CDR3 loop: CASSLEQGADTQYF. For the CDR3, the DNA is TGCGCCAGCAGCTTGGAACAGGGGGCAGATACGCAGTATTTT.